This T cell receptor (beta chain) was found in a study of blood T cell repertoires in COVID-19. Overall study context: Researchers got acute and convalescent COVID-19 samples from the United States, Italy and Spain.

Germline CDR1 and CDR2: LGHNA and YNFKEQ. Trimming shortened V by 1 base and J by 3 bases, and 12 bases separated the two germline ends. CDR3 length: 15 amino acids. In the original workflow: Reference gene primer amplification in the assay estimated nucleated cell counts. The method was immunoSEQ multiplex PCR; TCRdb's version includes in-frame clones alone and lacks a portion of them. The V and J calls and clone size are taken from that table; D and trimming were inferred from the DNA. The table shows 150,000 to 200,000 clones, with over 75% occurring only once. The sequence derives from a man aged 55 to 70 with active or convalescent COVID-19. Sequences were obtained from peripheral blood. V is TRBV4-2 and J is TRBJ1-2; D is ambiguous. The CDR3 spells CASSQGEEGDYGYTF. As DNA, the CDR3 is TGTGCCAGCAGCCAAGGGGAGGAGGGCGACTATGGCTACACCTTC.